This TCR beta chain is drawn from a study of CD8 T cells in ankylosing spondylitis. Study-wide points: Within ankylosing spondylitis blood, a TCR beta motif made up of seven to nine highly homologous variants appeared to be characteristic. CD8+ by phenotype, disease-linked clones were relatively rare in peripheral blood. It was reported that disease-linked clones were significantly enriched in matched ankylosing spondylitis synovial fluid.

There are a few counts of this clonotype. Its antigen is as yet unknown. Trimming left V 0 bases short and J 4 bases short, with 14 bases between. Germline CDR1 reads SGHDT; CDR2 reads YYEEEE. CDR3 length: 16 amino acids. From the 5' RACE reads, TCRdb called clonotypes with MiXCR, one entry per CDR3 protein. The sample carries some 220,000 distinct CDR3 sequences, 7.3% recorded once. Sequencing used blood, either unsorted or a sorted T cell fraction (not recorded which). J is TRBJ2-1 and V is TRBV5-6; possibly TRBD2 for D (6 bases). The origin of this receptor is a male donor with ankylosing spondylitis. CDR3 sequence (DNA): TGTGCCAGCAGCTTGGCCGGTGGGGGGATATACAATGAGCAGTTCTTC. It encodes CASSLAGGGIYNEQFF.